This paragraph reports one TCR beta chain. The antigen it binds to is not known. Base qualities are not at hand, and no much larger clone is one base apart. This sample was taken from a study of memory CD8 T cells in hepatitis C reinfection (dated by TCRdb to the late 2010s). Notes on the research overall: Two consecutive HCV infections were spontaneously resolved by three donors, whereas a primary infection was cleared by two donors who then became chronically infected after reinfection. A case counted as HCV reinfection when an HCV RNA test came back positive after two negative tests taken at least 60 days apart. Peak reinfection samples were taken from 3 to 8 weeks after reinfection was detected. The study tracked the TCR beta repertoire of virus-specific CD8 T cells longitudinally across an HCV reinfection episode in several donors. Between about 2008 and 2012, 5 or 6 reinfection cases with stored pre-reinfection samples were identified. In the reinfection study, participants who had resolved a prior HCV infection were followed every 3 months. Previously published longitudinal data on tetramer+ CD8 T cell frequency were used to pick the peak reinfection time point.

Libraries were prepared through the immunoSEQ multiplex PCR assay. Genomic DNA was extracted from sorted cells, and the TCR beta V, D and J regions were sequenced by Adaptive Biotechnologies' automated high-throughput method. CDR3 regions were amplified with a two-step, bias-controlled multiplex PCR. An Illumina instrument was used to sequence the amplified TCR beta libraries. The authors' analysis ran thus. Demultiplexed reads were processed to reduce amplification and sequencing bias, and CDR3 sequences were assigned to gene families using the IMGT database. ImmunoSEQ software version 2.0 was used to analyze the repertoire data. Clonotype lists were filtered to remove out-of-frame sequences as well as sequences containing stop codons in the CDR3. Any clonotype with a frequency under 0.01% was left out, since that frequency corresponded to less than one cell. Richness was calculated by dividing observed richness by the number of input cells, and evenness was calculated by dividing Shannon entropy by the log of observed richness. Simpson diversity and Morisita-Horn overlap indices were used to quantify repertoire diversity and similarity between time points. Clonotypes were sorted into dominant (>1%), sub-dominant (0.5-0.99%), low abundance (0.1-0.49%) or lowest abundance (<0.1%) groups. A germline index was calculated as total CDR3 length minus total nucleotide additions, divided by total CDR3 length. TCRdb's version of the immuneACCESS table is confined to in-frame rearrangements and falls short of the full clone set. An unresolved V gene accounts for under half of the shortfall where checked; the remainder is of unknown origin. V and J calls and clone size are as listed in that table; D and trimming were resolved from the DNA. The sample table contains under 50,000 clones; only one count was recorded for roughly 88% of them. The ten top clones hold around 1.2% of the sample.

Overall study outcomes, separate from this receptor: With only 4 to 6 donors, the study could not reach definitive conclusions about public clonotypes linked to secondary clearance.

The CDR3 holds 18 amino acids from the cysteine to the phenylalanine. The DNA shown is the 54-base CDR3, in frame from base 1. The CDR1 and CDR2 encoded by the germline V gene are SGHDT and YYEEEE. Trimming leaves V shorter by 0 bases and J shorter by 5 bases, with the junction holding 12 bases beyond the gene matches. The time point tag for this specimen amounts to: peak reinfection, 3 to 8 weeks after reinfection detection. TCR sequencing was performed on the sorted cells directly ex vivo, without any in vitro expansion beforehand. The donors, who were people who inject drugs, were enrolled in the Montreal Acute Hepatitis C Cohort Study (HEPCO) in Canada. As controls, total naive CD8 T cells, sorted as viable CD3+ CD8+ CD45RO-, were obtained from a couple of donors at each of the three reinfection time points. Before sorting, cryopreserved peripheral blood mononuclear cells were thawed, and CD8 T cells were purified from the thawed cells. The MACS CD8+ T cell Isolation Kit was used to enrich CD8 T cells through negative selection. A BD FACSAria II sorter with FACSDiva software was used for cell sorting, and FlowJo was used for data analysis.

This receptor was taken from a young man with hepatitis C virus infection. Recombination joined TRBV5-6 with TRBJ2-2, with 8 central nucleotides matching TRBD1. The sample consisted of naive CD8+ T cells sorted from blood. Reading the label with the study, this specimen's cell subset or site is: total naive CD8+CD45RO- T cells. The DNA reads TGTGCCAGCAGCTTGGTTGTTGGCGCAGGGGGCTTTACCGGGGAGCTGTTTTTT. It translates as CASSLVVGAGGFTGELFF. Supplemented by the reference TRBV5-6 and TRBJ2-2 proteins around the CDR3, the complete variable domain is DAGVTQSPTHLIKTRGQQVTLRCSPKSGHDTVSWYQQALGQGPQFIFQYYEEEERQRGNFPDRFSGHQFPNYSSELNVNALLLGDSALYLCASSLVVGAGGFTGELFFGEGSRLTVL.